This passage covers 22 T cell receptor beta chains from one sample sequenced in a study of CD8 T cells in ankylosing spondylitis. What these receptors recognize is not known. TCRdb re-called the 5' RACE reads with MiXCR, one entry per CDR3 protein. Found here are 100,000 to 150,000 distinct CDR3 sequences, approximately 17% of them singletons; the top ten hold 30% to 35%. Findings and caveats of the study: Seemingly distinctive of ankylosing spondylitis blood was a TCR beta motif formed by eight highly homologous variants.

Sequencing was carried out using blood, either unsorted or a sorted T cell fraction (not recorded which). These receptors were collected from a male donor with ankylosing spondylitis.

The rearrangement links TRBV16 to TRBJ2-7; unclear D gene. Germline V gives CDR1 KGHSY, CDR2 FQNENV. CDR3 size: 13 residues. V was pared by 2 bases and J by 2 bases, with 7 bases between. The CDR3 coding sequence is TGTGCCAGCAGCCAACGTGGGCCCTACGAGCAGTACTTC. Protein: CASSQRGPYEQYF. Using reference TRBV16 and TRBJ2-7 for the parts outside the CDR3, the full variable domain is GEEVAQTPKHLVRGEGQKAKLYCAPIKGHSYVFWYQQVLKNEFKFLISFQNENVFDETGMPKERFSAKCLPNSPCSLEIQATKLEDSAVYFCASSQRGPYEQYFGPGTRLTVT.

The chain links TRBV5-1 to TRBJ2-7; D is unresolved. Germline V lookup: CDR1 SGHRS, CDR2 YFSETQ. V was trimmed by 4 bases and J by 3 bases, leaving 11 bases between them. CDR3 length equals 13 residues. CDR3 DNA: TGCGCCAGCAGCCCACAGTCCGACTACGAGCAGTACTTC. Translation: CASSPQSDYEQYF. Full variable domain (rest looked up from reference TRBV5-1 and TRBJ2-7): KAGVTQTPRYLIKTRGQQVTLSCSPISGHRSVSWYQQTPGQGLQFLFEYFSETQRNKGNFPGRFSGRQFSNSRSEMNVSTLELGDSALYLCASSPQSDYEQYFGPGTRLTVT.

This chain joins TRBV6-2 or TRBV6-3 and TRBJ2-3, with 8 positions matching TRBD1. The CDR3 extends over 15 amino acids. Germline CDR1 and CDR2: MNHEY and SVGEGT. V dropped 1 base and J dropped 6; count of bases not matched to a gene: 6. CDR3 region: CASSYWTGKTDTQYF. DNA of the CDR3: TGTGCCAGCAGTTACTGGACAGGGAAGACGGATACGCAGTATTTT.

In its sample, this clonotype was seen many times. This rearrangement joins TRBV29-1 to TRBJ2-7, with TRBD2 matching over 10 bases. Per germline, CDR1 SQVTM and CDR2 ANQGSEA. CDR3 size: 15 residues. Trimming took 5 bases from V and 3 from J; bases not matched to a gene: 10. The CDR3 is CSVSVAGGGDYEQYF. Written as DNA, the CDR3 is TGCAGCGTTTCTGTAGCGGGAGGCGGGGACTACGAGCAGTACTTC.

This clonotype was seen a handful of times. The chain joins TRBV27 to TRBJ2-5, with a possible D match to TRBD2 (6 bases). The germline V gene has CDR1 MNHEY and CDR2 SMNVEV (reference sequence). This CDR3 comprises 15 residues. V lost 5 bases to trimming and J lost 4 bases, with 17 bases between them. This chain's CDR3 is CASSTHIGDSETQYF. In DNA, the CDR3 is TGTGCCAGCAGTACCCACATAGGGGACTCAGAGACCCAGTACTTC.

This clonotype was seen only a few times. This chain connects TRBV20-1 to TRBJ2-5, with 7 nucleotides matching TRBD2. Germline CDR1 is DFQATT and CDR2 is SNEGSKA (reference sequence). The CDR3 consists of 18 residues. The V segment lost 4 bases and the J segment 4 bases; nucleotides outside the gene matches: 21. CDR3 nucleotide sequence: TGCAGTGCTATATCCGAGCGAGGGAGGGCCTCTCTATTAGAGACCCAGTACTTC. Encoded protein: CSAISERGRASLLETQYF.

In nucleotides, the CDR3 is TGCAGCGCGATAGCGGGAGCTACCTCAGGCTCCTACAATGAGCAGTTCTTC. Its translation is CSAIAGATSGSYNEQFF. The chain employs TRBV29-1 and TRBJ2-1, with 9 bases fitting TRBD2. CDR3 size: 17 residues. Germline V gene sequence: CDR1 SQVTM, CDR2 ANQGSEA. V lost 7 bases, J lost 0 bases, and 13 bases stayed unmatched.

By proportion, this clonotype is large. The V gene is TRBV2, the J gene TRBJ1-1; TRBD1 is a possible D gene (6 bases). CDR3 length equals 15 residues. The V end lost 6 bases, the J end lost 4 bases, and 18 bases lay between the germline ends. Germline V lookup: CDR1 SNHLY, CDR2 FYNNEI. The CDR3, as DNA: TGTGCCAGCAGGGGCAAGGGGGGCTGGAGCACTGAAGCTTTCTTT. Its protein product is CASRGKGGWSTEAFF.

This clonotype was observed a few times. The V and J genes are TRBV5-1 and TRBJ2-1; the D gene could be TRBD1 or TRBD2 (5 bases each). The V gene lost 2 bases and the J gene lost 2 bases, with 8 bases spanning the gap. CDR3 length: 14 residues. The germline gives CDR1 SGHRS, CDR2 YFSETQ. Written as DNA, the CDR3 is TGCGCCAGCAGCTTTGGGGGAACCTACAATGAGCAGTTCTTC. As protein: CASSFGGTYNEQFF.

About this clonotype: The junction does not match germline at one end; this may be a read error. CDR3 nucleotide sequence: TGTGCCAGCAGATCCGGGCTCCAAAGGGACTTC. The encoded protein is CASRSGLQRDF. The chain carries TRBV12-3 or TRBV12-4 and TRBJ2-7; D not resolved. The CDR3 is 11 amino acids.

V usage is TRBV6-2 or TRBV6-3 and J usage is TRBJ2-5, with D possibly TRBD2 on 6 matching bases. The CDR3 is 16 residues long. CDR1 MNHEY and CDR2 SVGEGT come from the germline V gene. Trimming stripped 6 bases from V and 7 bases from J, with 24 bases between. The CDR3 sequence: CASSHRAAGNLGTQYF. For the CDR3, the DNA is TGTGCCAGCAGCCACCGGGCAGCGGGTAATCTTGGGACCCAGTACTTC.

This chain links TRBV4-3 with TRBJ2-7, with 10 bases aligning to TRBD1. Per the germline V gene, CDR1 is LGHNA and CDR2 is YSLEER. J gave up 6 bases and V 4 bases, and 6 bases lay outside the gene matches. This CDR3 region has 14 residues. The CDR3 is CASSLGQGQPEQYF. The DNA for the CDR3 is TGCGCCAGCAGCCTGGGACAGGGGCAGCCCGAGCAGTACTTC.

This clonotype was detected many times. The chain is built from TRBV4-3 and TRBJ2-3; 10 nucleotides align to TRBD1. The length of the CDR3 is 17 residues. The J segment lost 2 bases and the V segment lost 2 bases, leaving 7 bases of the junction unmatched. Germline assignment: CDR1 LGHNA and CDR2 YSLEER. CDR3 nucleotide sequence: TGCGCCAGCAGCCAATTCCGGACAGGGGGGAACACAGATACGCAGTATTTT. Translated, it gives CASSQFRTGGNTDTQYF.

This clonotype was detected many times. This chain uses TRBV4-3 with TRBJ2-7; 9 bases match TRBD2. CDR3 length: 16 amino acids. The germline CDR1 and CDR2 sequences are LGHNA and YSLEER. With 1 base clipped from V and 7 bases from J, the junction kept 11 bases outside the gene matches. As DNA, the CDR3 is TGCGCCAGCAGCCAAGTGTGGAGTAGCGGGAGTTCAGAGCAGTACTTC. This codes for CASSQVWSSGSSEQYF.

This clonotype has more than one count but fewer than ten. The chain is built from TRBV11-2 and TRBJ2-7, with TRBD1 matching over 11 bases. Unmatched junction bases numbered 5, after V lost 3 bases and J lost 4 bases. This CDR3 has 15 amino acids. Germline V gene sequence: CDR1 SGHAT, CDR2 FQNNGV. CDR3 sequence: CASSFGQGALYEQYF. DNA for the CDR3: TGTGCCAGCAGCTTCGGACAGGGGGCATTATACGAGCAGTACTTC.

This chain uses TRBV5-6 with TRBJ2-7; D may correspond to TRBD1 or TRBD2 (5 bases each). Germline-derived CDR1 and CDR2 are SGHDT and YYEEEE. The CDR3 contains 14 residues. V lost 4 bases, J lost 6 bases, and 17 bases lay in between. This chain's CDR3 is CASSPGLGVGEQYF. In DNA form, the CDR3 reads TGTGCCAGCAGCCCTGGGTTGGGGGTGGGCGAGCAGTACTTC.

The V and J genes are TRBV28 and TRBJ2-3; D uncertain. Germline CDR1 MDHEN, CDR2 SYDVKM. Trimming removed 8 bases at V and 11 bases at J, with 17 bases between. There are 12 residues in the CDR3. CDR3 loop: CASVAVGMGQYF. Here the CDR3 DNA reads TGTGCCAGCGTAGCAGTGGGCATGGGGCAGTATTTT.

The rearrangement links TRBV3-1 to TRBJ1-5; D not resolved. V was trimmed by 4 bases and J by 4 bases, leaving 8 bases between them. Germline CDR1 is LGHDT and CDR2 is YNNKEL (reference sequence). The CDR3 runs to 13 residues. DNA of the CDR3: TGTGCCAGCAGCCTACAGCCGAATCAGCCCCAGCATTTT. Its translation: CASSLQPNQPQHF.

This clonotype was seen many times. The rearrangement joins TRBV4-2 to TRBJ1-1, with D maybe TRBD1 (5 bases). Germline V gene data show CDR1 as LGHNA and CDR2 as YNFKEQ. CDR3 length equals 13 residues. V was cut by 1 base and J by 8 bases, with 11 bases left in between. The CDR3 DNA reads TGTGCCAGCAGCCAAGGACGACAGTCAGAAGCTTTCTTT. Protein sequence: CASSQGRQSEAFF.

This clonotype appeared a few times. The chain couples TRBV27 to TRBJ2-1; 8 bases are a match to TRBD1. The junction had 6 bases not matched to a gene; V was cut back by 0 bases and J by 5 bases. This CDR3 has 16 amino acids. The germline V gene has CDR1 MNHEY and CDR2 SMNVEV (reference sequence). The CDR3 bases are TGTGCCAGCAGTTTATCCGGACAGGGTAGGGACAATGAGCAGTTCTTC. It specifies CASSLSGQGRDNEQFF.

This clonotype was detected a few times. CDR3 nucleotide sequence: TGTGCCAGCAGCTTAGGCAGGCCCTCTGGGGCCAACGTCCTGACTTTC. It yields the protein CASSLGRPSGANVLTF. The chain carries TRBV7-9 and TRBJ2-6; D unresolved. In germline, CDR1 is SEHNR, CDR2 FQNEAQ (reference sequence). Between the trimmed V and J ends, which lost 1 base and 0 bases, there was a span of 7 bases. CDR3 length equals 16 residues.

The chain employs TRBV20-1 and TRBJ2-4, with 7 bases that match TRBD2. CDR1 DFQATT and CDR2 SNEGSKA come from the germline V gene (reference sequence). CDR3 size: 15 residues. The junction had 5 bases not matched to a gene; V was cut back by 3 bases and J by 0 bases. CDR3 nucleotide sequence: TGCAGTGCTAGCCGGGCGGGAGAAGCCAAAAACATTCAGTACTTC. It translates to CSASRAGEAKNIQYF.